One sample yielded the 20 T cell receptor beta chains listed below, sequenced in a study of T cell changes during pregnancy in multiple sclerosis (dated by TCRdb to about 2019). Library method: the immunoSEQ multiplex PCR assay. Entries here come from immuneACCESS through TCRdb and include only in-frame sequences with V and J called. Some clones fail to appear in such tables; in the studies checked, an unresolved V gene covers under half of the shortfall, and the cause of the remainder is unknown. This sample gives more than 35,000 clones in total; around nine tenths of them show up just once. Jointly, the top ten make up roughly 12% of the sample. The material sequenced was CD8+ T cells from peripheral blood mononuclear cells, taken in the third trimester of pregnancy. These receptors were obtained from a female donor with multiple sclerosis, enrolled in a pregnancy study.

The rearrangement uses TRBV29-1 and TRBJ2-2, with TRBD2 matching 10 bases. This CDR3 spans 15 amino acids. Germline V gene data show CDR1 as SQVTM and CDR2 as ANQGSEA. V lost 0 bases, J lost 10 bases, and 8 bases stayed unmatched. This CDR3 reads CSVEEVAGGRLELFF. The CDR3 DNA reads as TGCAGCGTTGAAGAGGTAGCGGGGGGTCGGTTGGAGCTGTTTTTT.

This clone was observed once. V usage is TRBV19 and J usage is TRBJ2-7; TRBD1 is a possible D gene (6 bases). The CDR3 has 13 residues. V gave up 4 bases and J gave up 0 bases, with 7 bases separating them. The germline V gene has CDR1 LNHDA and CDR2 SQIVND (reference sequence). The CDR3 nucleotides read TGTGCCAGTAGTAAGGACAGCTCCTACGAGCAGTACTTC. Residues: CASSKDSSYEQYF.

The chain couples TRBV27 to TRBJ1-1, with D possibly TRBD1 on 5 matching bases. This CDR3 spans 14 amino acids. V gave up 3 bases and J gave up 3 bases, with 11 bases separating them. CDR1 and CDR2 from the germline V gene are MNHEY and SMNVEV (reference sequence). This CDR3 is CASSLGGWDTEAFF. CDR3 coding DNA: TGTGCCAGCAGTTTGGGGGGGTGGGACACTGAAGCTTTCTTT.

The chain carries TRBV14 and TRBJ2-3; D is possibly TRBD2 (5 bases). The germline V and J ends were trimmed by 0 bases and 2 bases, with 24 bases remaining between them. The CDR3 is 20 residues long. CDR1 and CDR2 from the germline V gene are SGHDN and FVKESK. The CDR3 coding sequence is TGTGCCAGCAGCCAAGATTATGTAGGGATACCACGGACTTCCACAGATACGCAGTATTTT. Translating gives CASSQDYVGIPRTSTDTQYF. Variable domain in full (rest from reference TRBV14 and TRBJ2-3): EAGVTQFPSHSVIEKGQTVTLRCDPISGHDNLYWYRRVMGKEIKFLLHFVKESKQDESGMPNNRFLAERTGGTYSTLKVQPAELEDSGVYFCASSQDYVGIPRTSTDTQYFGPGTRLTVL.

The chain combines TRBV9 with TRBJ1-1; the match to TRBD1 covers 10 bases. Germline V gives CDR1 SGDLS, CDR2 YYNGEE. V shed 3 bases, J shed 6 bases, and the junction held 8 bases outside the gene matches. The CDR3 length is 15 residues. The CDR3 region is CASSAPGTGVPEAFF. The CDR3 DNA reads as TGTGCCAGCAGCGCCCCCGGGACAGGGGTTCCTGAAGCTTTCTTT.

The V gene is TRBV6-5, the J gene TRBJ1-1; D not certain. CDR1 is MNHEY, CDR2 SVGAGI, per germline. The germline V and J ends were trimmed by 5 bases and 4 bases, with 17 bases remaining between them. The CDR3 extends over 15 amino acids. CDR3 protein: CASSPYSSGFTEAFF. The DNA for the CDR3 is TGTGCCAGCAGTCCCTACTCCTCAGGCTTCACTGAAGCTTTCTTT.

V is TRBV4-3 and J is TRBJ1-4; D is perhaps TRBD1 (6 bases). Germline loops: CDR1 LGHNA, CDR2 YSLEER. Trimming stripped 0 bases from V and 6 bases from J, with 11 bases between. The CDR3 runs to 15 residues. The CDR3 protein is CASSQEGRTDEKLFF. The DNA for the CDR3 is TGCGCCAGCAGCCAAGAGGGTCGGACAGATGAAAAACTGTTTTTT.

The rearrangement uses TRBV5-1 and TRBJ2-7; 7 bases fit TRBD1. Losses at the gene ends were 4 bases for V and 3 bases for J; bases not matched to a gene: 7. Looked up from germline, CDR1 is SGHRS and CDR2 is YFSETQ. The CDR3 length is 14 residues. The CDR3 sequence: CASSKGTESYEQYF. CDR3 in DNA: TGCGCCAGCAGCAAGGGGACAGAGAGCTACGAGCAGTACTTC.

This clone is a singleton in its sample. The chain employs TRBV15 and TRBJ2-5; TRBD2 aligns across 8 bases. J gave up 3 bases and V 0 bases, and 6 bases lay outside the gene matches. This CDR3 region has 16 residues. CDR1 is LNHNV, CDR2 YYDKDF, per germline (reference sequence). The CDR3 loop reads CATSREAGGLEETQYF. The CDR3 bases are TGTGCCACCAGCAGAGAGGCGGGAGGCCTAGAAGAGACCCAGTACTTC. The whole variable domain, remainder taken from reference TRBV15 and TRBJ2-5, is DAMVIQNPRYQVTQFGKPVTLSCSQTLNHNVMYWYQQKSSQAPKLLFHYYDKDFNNEADTPDNFQSRRPNTSFCFLDIRSPGLGDTAMYLCATSREAGGLEETQYFGPGTRLLVL.

As to this clone: At one boundary the junction diverges from the germline segment, which might be a read error. The gene calls are TRBV15 and TRBJ2-1; tentatively, D is TRBD2 (6 bases). CDR1 is LNHNV, CDR2 YYDKDF, per germline (reference sequence). The CDR3 runs 16 residues. CDR3 in DNA: TGTGCCACCAGCGGAGAAGACACAAGGAGGGCCAATGAGCAGTTCTTC. It encodes CATSGEDTRRANEQFF.

The gene calls are TRBV14 and TRBJ2-3, with 9 nucleotides matching TRBD2. The CDR3 totals 15 residues. Germline CDR1 is SGHDN and CDR2 is FVKESK. The V gene end was trimmed by 5 bases and the J gene end by 1 base; junction bases not matched to a gene: 4. CDR3 in amino acids: CASSGGLARTDTQYF. CDR3 nucleotides: TGTGCCAGCAGCGGGGGACTAGCCCGCACAGATACGCAGTATTTT.

Comment on this clone: Other nucleotide sequences from this sample produce the same CDR3. CDR3 sequence reads: CASSPTSGSYNEQFF. CDR3 nucleotide sequence: TGTGCCAGTAGTCCCACTAGCGGGAGCTACAATGAGCAGTTCTTC. This rearrangement joins TRBV19 to TRBJ2-1, with TRBD2 identical over 11 bases. The length of the CDR3 is 15 residues. Germline lookup yields CDR1 LNHDA and CDR2 SQIVND (reference sequence). After removal of 5 bases from V and 3 bases from J, the junction contained 3 bases not matched to a gene.

V and J are TRBV6-1 and TRBJ2-3, with TRBD2 matching 7 bases. Germline-derived CDR1 and CDR2 are MNHNS and SASEGT. There are 15 residues in the CDR3. Unmatched junction bases numbered 10, after V lost 8 bases and J lost 2 bases. The DNA of the CDR3 is TGTGCCAGCCCCCAGGCTGGGGGGGTCACAGATACGCAGTATTTT. Its translation: CASPQAGGVTDTQYF.

The rearrangement links TRBV5-8 to TRBJ2-2, with 7 bases fitting TRBD1. Germline CDR1 reads SGHTS; CDR2 reads YDEGEE. The CDR3 has 16 amino acids. J was trimmed by 3 bases and V by 7 bases; bases with no gene match: 12. The CDR3 loop reads CASWEPGQPYTGELFF. The CDR3 DNA follows: TGTGCCAGCTGGGAGCCGGGACAGCCATACACCGGGGAGCTGTTTTTT.

This clone was detected only once. The rearrangement joins TRBV4-3 to TRBJ1-2, with D uncertain. This CDR3 contains 12 residues. The germline CDR1 and CDR2 sequences are LGHNA and YSLEER. Trimming took 0 bases from V and 5 from J, leaving 4 bases between them. CDR3 DNA: TGCGCCAGCAGCCAAGACCAGTATGGCTACACCTTC. The encoded protein is CASSQDQYGYTF.

The gene calls are TRBV4-2 and TRBJ1-2; D remains ambiguous. The ends were cut back, 2 bases at V and 3 bases at J, with 7 bases in the middle. This CDR3 spans 13 amino acids. Germline CDR1 LGHNA, CDR2 YNFKEQ. This CDR3 is CASSQPEDYGYTF. CDR3 coding DNA: TGTGCCAGCAGCCAACCTGAGGACTATGGCTACACCTTC.

The sample holds a few counts of this clone. The chain recombines TRBV30 with TRBJ1-1; D is uncertain. Germline values: CDR1 GTSNPN, CDR2 SVGIG (reference sequence). V was trimmed by 1 base and J by 7 bases, leaving 10 bases between them. The CDR3 spans 12 residues. The CDR3 nucleotides are TGTGCCTGGAGTGAGTACGGGGTTGAAGCTTTCTTT. Translated: CAWSEYGVEAFF.

This clone has a single count. The rearrangement joins TRBV30 to TRBJ2-4, with 7 bases that match TRBD1. The CDR3 loop spans 12 amino acids. Germline CDR1 GTSNPN, CDR2 SVGIG (reference sequence). The trim removed 1 base at V and 6 bases at J, leaving 0 bases unmatched. CDR3: CAWSDRGNIQYF. DNA of the CDR3: TGTGCCTGGAGTGACAGGGGAAACATTCAGTACTTC.

V is TRBV7-9 and J is TRBJ2-2; TRBD2 aligns across 9 bases. This CDR3 has 16 amino acids. The V gene end was trimmed by 3 bases and the J gene end by 5 bases; junction bases not matched to a gene: 7. In germline, CDR1 is SEHNR, CDR2 FQNEAQ (reference sequence). CDR3 DNA: TGTGCCAGCAGCTTGGGGACTAGCTATGAAACCGGGGAGCTGTTTTTT. Its protein is CASSLGTSYETGELFF. The complete variable domain, with remaining parts taken from reference TRBV7-9 and TRBJ2-2, reads DTGVSQNPRHKITKRGQNVTFRCDPISEHNRLYWYRQTLGQGPEFLTYFQNEAQLEKSRLLSDRFSAERPKGSFSTLEIQRTEQGDSAMYLCASSLGTSYETGELFFGEGSRLTVL.

This clone was observed a few times. The chain employs TRBV4-1 and TRBJ2-1, with 10 bases that match TRBD2. CDR1 and CDR2 from the germline V gene are MGHRA and YSYEKL. V was pared by 0 bases and J by 5 bases, with 7 bases of the junction left unmatched. The CDR3 length is 17 residues. The CDR3 protein is CASSQDYASGGNNEQFF. Written as DNA, the CDR3 is TGCGCCAGCAGCCAAGATTATGCTAGCGGGGGCAACAATGAGCAGTTCTTC.